The 22 T cell receptor beta chains listed next were all sequenced from one sample in a study of beta chain features in type 1 diabetes. Findings and caveats of the study: A moderate, significant TCRB CDR3 shortening appeared in type 1 diabetes across four CD4+ subsets.

Investigators reverse transcribed all isolated RNA, so they sequenced expressed TCRB transcripts. Here immunoSEQ multiplex PCR was the method, and the copy in TCRdb shows in-frame clones only, minus some. The sample holds roughly 150,000 clones; about 8.3% are singletons and the top ten take approximately 0.56%. Antigens of these TCRs are unknown. The sample comprised central memory CD4+ T cells from blood. Every receptor here comes from a woman between 18 and 29 years old with type 1 diabetes.

V usage is TRBV7-2 and J usage is TRBJ2-3; no definite D call. This CDR3 is built from 14 residues. V lost 5 bases, J lost 9 bases, and 18 bases lay in between. From germline, CDR1 is SGHTA and CDR2 FQGNSA. Written as DNA, the CDR3 is TGTGCCAGCAGCCCTAACCCCGACTTTAGGACGCAGTATTTT. Encoded protein: CASSPNPDFRTQYF.

This clone appeared a few times. The chain employs TRBV30 and TRBJ2-6, with TRBD1 as a possible D gene (6 bases). V lost 4 bases, J lost 2 bases, and 12 bases lay in between. The CDR3 is made up of 15 amino acids. CDR1 and CDR2 from the germline V gene are GTSNPN and SVGIG (reference sequence). CDR3 sequence: CAWMQGGTGANVLTF. The CDR3 DNA reads as TGTGCCTGGATGCAAGGGGGAACTGGGGCCAACGTCCTGACTTTC. Full variable domain (rest looked up from reference TRBV30 and TRBJ2-6): SQTIHQWPATLVQPVGSPLSLECTVEGTSNPNLYWYRQAAGRGLQLLFYSVGIGQISSEVPQNLSASRPQDRQFILSSKKLLLSDSGFYLCAWMQGGTGANVLTFGAGSRLTVL.

This clone has a handful of counts. The V call is TRBV23-1, the J call TRBJ1-4; the D gene is possibly TRBD1 (5 bases). TRBV23-1 is classed as an ORF, of uncertain function. Trimming removed 7 bases at V and 2 bases at J, with 11 bases between. CDR3 size: 14 residues. The CDR3 coding sequence is TGCGCCAGCATCGATTCAGGGACTAATGAAAAACTGTTTTTT. This encodes CASIDSGTNEKLFF.

This clone was detected only a few times. The genes are TRBV7-6 and TRBJ2-4; D is unclear. The germline CDR1 and CDR2 sequences are SGHVS and FNYEAQ. Trimming took off 8 bases at V and 7 bases at J, with 18 bases between the two ends. This CDR3 is 14 amino acids long. The CDR3 is CASSSSTGSNIQYF. As DNA, the CDR3 is TGTGCCAGCTCGAGTTCGACGGGTTCCAACATTCAGTACTTC.

This clone was seen a few times. The chain has TRBV13 and TRBJ2-5; TRBD1 is a possible D gene (6 bases). CDR1 and CDR2 (germline): PRHDT, FYEKMQ (reference sequence). The CDR3 covers 14 residues. Trimming left V 0 bases short and J 5 bases short, with 10 bases between. CDR3 protein: CASSLGGAGETQYF. In DNA form, the CDR3 reads TGTGCCAGCAGCTTAGGGGGGGCTGGGGAGACCCAGTACTTC. Supplemented by reference TRBV13 and TRBJ2-5, the full variable domain reads AAGVIQSPRHLIKEKRETATLKCYPIPRHDTVYWYQQGPGQDPQFLISFYEKMQSDKGSIPDRFSAQQFSDYHSELNMSSLELGDSALYFCASSLGGAGETQYFGPGTRLLVL.

This clone was found a few times. The V gene is TRBV7-2, the J gene TRBJ2-7, with D possibly matching TRBD2 (6 bases). Germline CDR1 SGHTA, CDR2 FQGNSA. Trimming removed 1 base from V and 6 bases from J, with 13 bases in between. The CDR3 spans 14 residues. The CDR3 coding sequence is TGTGCCAGCAGCTTAGTGGGAGGACTGTTCGAGCAGTACTTC. Protein: CASSLVGGLFEQYF. Using reference TRBV7-2 and TRBJ2-7 for the parts outside the CDR3, the full variable domain is GAGVSQSPSNKVTEKGKDVELRCDPISGHTALYWYRQSLGQGLEFLIYFQGNSAPDKSGLPSDRFSAERTGGSVSTLTIQRTQQEDSAVYLCASSLVGGLFEQYFGPGTRLTVT.

The chain uses TRBV29-1 and TRBJ2-5, with unresolved D. Germline lookup yields CDR1 SQVTM and CDR2 ANQGSEA. The CDR3 is 11 residues long. V was clipped by 6 bases and J by 8 bases, with 13 bases between them. CDR3 in DNA: TGCAGCGTCGAGTCCCCGCTAACCCAGTACTTC. Translating gives CSVESPLTQYF. Together with reference TRBV29-1 and TRBJ2-5, the CDR3 gives the full variable domain: SAVISQKPSRDICQRGTSLTIQCQVDSQVTMMFWYRQQPGQSLTLIATANQGSEATYESGFVIDKFPISRPNLTFSTLTVSNMSPEDSSIYLCSVESPLTQYFGPGTRLLVL.

CDR3 loop: CATVHPPANYGYTF. Here the CDR3 DNA reads TGTGCCACTGTCCACCCACCGGCTAACTATGGCTACACCTTC. The chain employs TRBV19 and TRBJ1-2; no reliable D call. CDR1 and CDR2 (germline): LNHDA, SQIVND (reference sequence). The CDR3 contains 14 residues. V was pared by 10 bases and J by 0 bases, with 15 bases between.

This clone was observed a handful of times. The rearrangement uses TRBV28 and TRBJ2-3; 12 nucleotides line up with TRBD2. This CDR3 is built from 18 residues. Unmatched junction bases numbered 12, after V lost 5 bases and J lost 3 bases. In germline, CDR1 is MDHEN, CDR2 SYDVKM. The CDR3 DNA reads as TGTGCCAGCAGTCAGCTAGCGGGAGGGATCGGGTGGACAGATACGCAGTATTTT. This codes for CASSQLAGGIGWTDTQYF.

The chain recombines TRBV12-5 with TRBJ2-5, with D perhaps matching TRBD2 (6 bases). The CDR3 covers 12 residues. The V end lost 9 bases, the J end lost 4 bases, and 12 bases lay between the germline ends. Germline lookup yields CDR1 LGHNT and CDR2 FRNRAP. This chain's CDR3 is CASSGPGETQYF. The CDR3 region has the DNA TGTGCTAGCAGCGGGCCAGGAGAGACCCAGTACTTC.

The chain is built from TRBV2 and TRBJ1-5, with 9 bases fitting TRBD1. CDR1 and CDR2 (germline): SNHLY, FYNNEI. The CDR3 loop spans 19 amino acids. The V gene end was trimmed by 6 bases and the J gene end by 0 bases; junction bases not matched to a gene: 15. The CDR3 bases are TGTGCCAGCAGGCACCTCCGGGACAGGGACCCTTATAGCAATCAGCCCCAGCATTTT. Its translation is CASRHLRDRDPYSNQPQHF. Filled out from reference TRBV2 and TRBJ1-5, the complete variable domain reads EPEVTQTPSHQVTQMGQEVILRCVPISNHLYFYWYRQILGQKVEFLVSFYNNEISEKSEIFDDQFSVERPDGSNFTLKIRSTKLEDSAMYFCASRHLRDRDPYSNQPQHFGDGTRLSIL.

This clone was counted between two and nine times. The chain joins TRBV2 to TRBJ1-6; 8 bases map to TRBD1. After removal of 7 bases from V and 9 bases from J, the junction contained 8 bases not matched to a gene. The V gene's germline CDR1 is SNHLY and CDR2 FYNNEI. The CDR3 is 14 residues long. The CDR3 sequence is CASMTDRAGSPLHF. The CDR3 bases are TGTGCCAGCATGACGGACAGGGCGGGTTCACCCCTCCACTTT.

This clone was seen a handful of times. The CDR3 DNA reads TGTGCCAGCAGCTTTTCGACAGGGGGGATGGAGACCCAGTACTTC. Protein sequence: CASSFSTGGMETQYF. The J gene is TRBJ2-5, the V gene TRBV11-2; 9 bases align to TRBD1. With 3 bases clipped from V and 5 bases from J, the junction kept 7 bases outside the gene matches. Germline loops: CDR1 SGHAT, CDR2 FQNNGV. This CDR3 has 15 amino acids.

This clone came up a few times. This specimen includes other DNA sequences encoding the same CDR3. V usage is TRBV7-2 and J usage is TRBJ2-7, with a possible D match to TRBD1 (7 bases). Deletions cut 5 bases from V and 3 bases from J, with 11 bases between. From germline, CDR1 is SGHTA and CDR2 FQGNSA. CDR3 length: 13 residues. The CDR3, as DNA: TGTGCCAGCAGCCCAGGGGGAGGCTACGAGCAGTACTTC. It yields the protein CASSPGGGYEQYF.

V and J are TRBV6-6 and TRBJ2-3; 9 nucleotides agree with TRBD2. The CDR3 covers 15 residues. Germline V CDR1 and CDR2: MNHNY, SVGAGI (reference sequence). The junction had 9 bases not matched to a gene; V was cut back by 5 bases and J by 6 bases. CDR3 coding DNA: TGTGCCAGCAGTCCACTAGCGGGCCATGGGGATACGCAGTATTTT. It encodes CASSPLAGHGDTQYF.

The V call is TRBV6-5, the J call TRBJ2-7, with TRBD1 matching over 8 bases. The CDR3 extends over 14 amino acids. V was clipped by 5 bases and J by 4 bases; unmatched bases: 7. Germline CDR1 and CDR2: MNHEY and SVGAGI. This CDR3 reads CASSAYRGSYEQYF. CDR3 bases: TGTGCCAGCAGTGCATACAGGGGGTCGTACGAGCAGTACTTC.

This clone was seen more than once but under ten times. This chain joins TRBV5-1 and TRBJ2-1; 7 bases are shared with TRBD1. The V and J ends lost 3 bases and 5 bases, in that order; junction bases with no gene match: 8. Germline CDR1 SGHRS, CDR2 YFSETQ. The CDR3 has 15 residues. CDR3 bases: TGCGCCAGCAGCTCCGAGGGACAGAGAGACAATGAGCAGTTCTTC. Translating gives CASSSEGQRDNEQFF.

This clone was observed a handful of times. The V and J genes are TRBV29-1 and TRBJ2-7; the D is unclear. Per germline, CDR1 SQVTM and CDR2 ANQGSEA. This CDR3 spans 11 amino acids. Trimming left V 7 bases short and J 6 bases short, with 13 bases between. The CDR3 sequence: CSGHILGEQYF. The CDR3 region has the DNA TGCAGCGGACATATTCTCGGCGAGCAGTACTTC.

The CDR3 loop is CSAPQGAGQYF. For the CDR3, the DNA is TGCAGTGCCCCTCAAGGAGCGGGGCAGTACTTC. This chain links TRBV20-1 with TRBJ2-7; TRBD2 might be the D (6 bases). This CDR3 is built from 11 residues. Germline CDR1 and CDR2: DFQATT and SNEGSKA (reference sequence). V was cut by 6 bases and J by 9 bases, with 15 bases left in between.

There are a few counts of this clone. The V and J genes are TRBV6-5 and TRBJ1-2; maybe TRBD1 (6 bases). CDR3 length: 14 amino acids. Trimming removed 6 bases at V and 7 bases at J, with 18 bases between. CDR1 MNHEY and CDR2 SVGAGI come from the germline V gene. The CDR3 sequence is CASRTMTGSGGYTF. DNA for the CDR3: TGTGCCAGCAGGACCATGACAGGCTCGGGTGGCTACACCTTC.

The chain has TRBV20-1 and TRBJ1-2, with unresolved D. Between the trimmed V and J ends, which lost 3 bases and 5 bases, there was a span of 7 bases. This CDR3 contains 11 residues. Germline CDR1 DFQATT, CDR2 SNEGSKA (reference sequence). CDR3 loop: CSASVSYGYTF. Written as DNA, the CDR3 is TGCAGTGCTAGCGTATCTTATGGCTACACCTTC.

V gene TRBV28 combines with J gene TRBJ2-1; 10 bases line up with TRBD1. The CDR3 runs 16 residues. The germline V gene has CDR1 MDHEN and CDR2 SYDVKM. Trimming cost V 3 bases and J 5 bases; bases outside gene matches: 7. The CDR3 loop is CASSFHGGTGDNEQFF. In nucleotides, the CDR3 is TGTGCCAGCAGTTTCCACGGGGGGACAGGGGACAATGAGCAGTTCTTC.